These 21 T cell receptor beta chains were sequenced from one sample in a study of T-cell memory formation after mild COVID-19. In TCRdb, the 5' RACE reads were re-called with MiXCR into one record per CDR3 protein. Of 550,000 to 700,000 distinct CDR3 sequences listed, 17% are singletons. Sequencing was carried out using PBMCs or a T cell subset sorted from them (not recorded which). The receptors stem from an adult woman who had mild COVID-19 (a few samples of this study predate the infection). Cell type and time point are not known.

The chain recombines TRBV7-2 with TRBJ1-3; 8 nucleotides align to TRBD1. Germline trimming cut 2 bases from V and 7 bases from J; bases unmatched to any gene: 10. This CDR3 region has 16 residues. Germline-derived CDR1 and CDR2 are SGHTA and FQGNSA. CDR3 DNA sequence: TGTGCCAGCAGCTTAATCGGACAGGGTGGACAGAACACCATATATTTT. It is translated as CASSLIGQGGQNTIYF. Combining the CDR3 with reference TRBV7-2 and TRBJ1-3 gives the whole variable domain GAGVSQSPSNKVTEKGKDVELRCDPISGHTALYWYRQSLGQGLEFLIYFQGNSAPDKSGLPSDRFSAERTGGSVSTLTIQRTQQEDSAVYLCASSLIGQGGQNTIYFGEGSWLTVV.

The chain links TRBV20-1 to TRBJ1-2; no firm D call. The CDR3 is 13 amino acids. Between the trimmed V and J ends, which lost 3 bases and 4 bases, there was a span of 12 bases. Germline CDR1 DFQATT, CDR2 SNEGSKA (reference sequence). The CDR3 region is CSASAGVAYGYTF. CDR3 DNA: TGCAGTGCTAGCGCAGGCGTGGCCTATGGCTACACCTTC.

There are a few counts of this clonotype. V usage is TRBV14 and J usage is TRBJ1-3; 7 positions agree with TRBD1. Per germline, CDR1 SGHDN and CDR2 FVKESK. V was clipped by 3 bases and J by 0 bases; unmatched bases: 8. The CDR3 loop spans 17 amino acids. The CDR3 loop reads CASSQVRQGVSGNTIYF. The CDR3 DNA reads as TGTGCCAGCAGCCAGGTCCGACAGGGAGTCTCTGGAAACACCATATATTTT.

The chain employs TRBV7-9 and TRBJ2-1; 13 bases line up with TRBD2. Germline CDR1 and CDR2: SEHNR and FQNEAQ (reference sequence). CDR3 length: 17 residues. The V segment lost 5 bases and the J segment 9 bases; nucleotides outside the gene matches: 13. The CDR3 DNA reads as TGTGCCAGCAGCCCGAGGACTAGCGGGGGCCGACCGGGTGAGCAGTTCTTC. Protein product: CASSPRTSGGRPGEQFF.

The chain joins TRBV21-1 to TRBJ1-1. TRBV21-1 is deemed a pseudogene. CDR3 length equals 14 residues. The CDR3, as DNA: TGTGCCAGCAGCAAAGATAGTAGGAACACTGAAGCTTTCTTT. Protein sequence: CASSKDSRNTEAFF.

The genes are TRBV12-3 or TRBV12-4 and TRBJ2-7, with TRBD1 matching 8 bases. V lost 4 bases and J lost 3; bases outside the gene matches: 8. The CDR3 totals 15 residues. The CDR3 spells CASSSLGQDNYEQYF. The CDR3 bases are TGTGCCAGCAGTTCTTTGGGACAGGATAACTACGAGCAGTACTTC.

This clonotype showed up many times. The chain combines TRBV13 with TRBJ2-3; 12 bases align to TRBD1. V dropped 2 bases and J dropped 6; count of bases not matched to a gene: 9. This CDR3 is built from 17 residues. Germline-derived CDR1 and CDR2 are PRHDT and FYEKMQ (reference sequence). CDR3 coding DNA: TGTGCCAGCAGCTTAAGCCGGGACAGGGGGCGTCGGGATACGCAGTATTTT. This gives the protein CASSLSRDRGRRDTQYF. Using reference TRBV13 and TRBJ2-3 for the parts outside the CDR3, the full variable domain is AAGVIQSPRHLIKEKRETATLKCYPIPRHDTVYWYQQGPGQDPQFLISFYEKMQSDKGSIPDRFSAQQFSDYHSELNMSSLELGDSALYFCASSLSRDRGRRDTQYFGPGTRLTVL.

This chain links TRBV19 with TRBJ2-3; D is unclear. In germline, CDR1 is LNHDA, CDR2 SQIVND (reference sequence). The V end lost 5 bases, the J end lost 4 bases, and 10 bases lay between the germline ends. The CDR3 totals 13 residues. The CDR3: CASSSPPSDTQYF. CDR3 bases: TGTGCCAGTAGTTCGCCCCCATCAGATACGCAGTATTTT.

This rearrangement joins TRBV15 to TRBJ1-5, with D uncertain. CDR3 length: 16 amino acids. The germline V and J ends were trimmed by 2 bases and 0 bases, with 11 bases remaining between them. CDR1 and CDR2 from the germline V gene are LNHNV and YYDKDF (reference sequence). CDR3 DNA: TGTGCCACCAGCAGATCGAGGACGGTTAGCAATCAGCCCCAGCATTTT. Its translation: CATSRSRTVSNQPQHF.

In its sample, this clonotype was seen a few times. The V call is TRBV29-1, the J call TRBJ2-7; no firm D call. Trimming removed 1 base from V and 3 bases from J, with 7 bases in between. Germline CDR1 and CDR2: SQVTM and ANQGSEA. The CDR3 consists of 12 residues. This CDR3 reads CSVEGGFYEQYF. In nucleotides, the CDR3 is TGCAGCGTTGAAGGTGGTTTCTACGAGCAGTACTTC.

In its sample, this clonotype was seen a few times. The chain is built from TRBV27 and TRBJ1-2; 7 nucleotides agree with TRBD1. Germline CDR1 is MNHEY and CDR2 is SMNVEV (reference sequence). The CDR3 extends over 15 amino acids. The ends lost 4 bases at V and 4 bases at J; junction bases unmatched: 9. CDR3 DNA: TGTGCCAGCAGTTCTCAACAGGGGCCCCCCTATGGCTACACCTTC. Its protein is CASSSQQGPPYGYTF.

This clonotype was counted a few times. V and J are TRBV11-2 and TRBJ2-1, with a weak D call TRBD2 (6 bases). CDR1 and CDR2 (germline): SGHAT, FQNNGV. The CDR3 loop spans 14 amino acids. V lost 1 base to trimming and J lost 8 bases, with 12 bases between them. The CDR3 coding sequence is TGTGCCAGCAGCTTAGGATGGGGGGTTCATGAGCAGTTCTTC. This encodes CASSLGWGVHEQFF.

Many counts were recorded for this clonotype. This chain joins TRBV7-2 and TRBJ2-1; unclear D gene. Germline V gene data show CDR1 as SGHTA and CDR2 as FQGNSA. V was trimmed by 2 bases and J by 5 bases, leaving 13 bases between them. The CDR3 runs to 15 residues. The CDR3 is CASSLRRTENNEQFF. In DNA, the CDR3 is TGTGCCAGCAGCTTAAGACGGACCGAGAACAATGAGCAGTTCTTC. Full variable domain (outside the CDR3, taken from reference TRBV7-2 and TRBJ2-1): GAGVSQSPSNKVTEKGKDVELRCDPISGHTALYWYRQSLGQGLEFLIYFQGNSAPDKSGLPSDRFSAERTGGSVSTLTIQRTQQEDSAVYLCASSLRRTENNEQFFGPGTRLTVL.

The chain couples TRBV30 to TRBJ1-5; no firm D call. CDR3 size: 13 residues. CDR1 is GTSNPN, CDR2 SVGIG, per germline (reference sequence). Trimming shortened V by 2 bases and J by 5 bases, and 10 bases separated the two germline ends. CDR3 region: CAWSSQFDQPQHF. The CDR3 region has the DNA TGTGCCTGGAGTTCCCAGTTCGATCAGCCCCAGCATTTT.

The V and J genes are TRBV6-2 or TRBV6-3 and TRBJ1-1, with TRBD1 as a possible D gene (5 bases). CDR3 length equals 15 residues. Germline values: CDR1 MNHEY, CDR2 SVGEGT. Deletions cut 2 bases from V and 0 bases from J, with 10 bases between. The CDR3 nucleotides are TGTGCCAGCAGTTACCCCCAGGGTTTGAACACTGAAGCTTTCTTT. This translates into CASSYPQGLNTEAFF.

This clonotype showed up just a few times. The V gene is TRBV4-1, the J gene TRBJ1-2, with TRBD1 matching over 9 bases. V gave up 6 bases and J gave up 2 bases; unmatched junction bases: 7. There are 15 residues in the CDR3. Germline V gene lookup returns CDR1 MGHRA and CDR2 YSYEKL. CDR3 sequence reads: CASRGGQGPNYGYTF. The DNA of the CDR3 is TGCGCCAGCAGGGGAGGACAGGGGCCGAACTATGGCTACACCTTC.

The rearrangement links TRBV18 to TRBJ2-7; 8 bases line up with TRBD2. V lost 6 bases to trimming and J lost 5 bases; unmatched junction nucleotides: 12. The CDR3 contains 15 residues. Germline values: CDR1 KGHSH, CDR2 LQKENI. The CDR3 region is CASSRGGRFFHEQYF. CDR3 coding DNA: TGTGCCAGCTCCCGGGGGGGCAGGTTTTTCCACGAGCAGTACTTC.

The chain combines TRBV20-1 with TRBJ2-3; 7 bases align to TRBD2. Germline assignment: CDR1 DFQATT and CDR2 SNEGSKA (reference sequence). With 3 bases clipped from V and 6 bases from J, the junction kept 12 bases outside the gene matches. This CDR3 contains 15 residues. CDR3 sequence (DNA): TGCAGTGCTAGCTCTGCGGGAGTCAGGTGGGATACGCAGTATTTT. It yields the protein CSASSAGVRWDTQYF.

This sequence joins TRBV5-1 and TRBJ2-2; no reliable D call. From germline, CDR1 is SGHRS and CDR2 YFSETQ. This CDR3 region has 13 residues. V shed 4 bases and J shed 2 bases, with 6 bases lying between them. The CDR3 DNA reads TGCGCCAGCAGCGTCGAAAACACCGGGGAGCTGTTTTTT. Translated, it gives CASSVENTGELFF.

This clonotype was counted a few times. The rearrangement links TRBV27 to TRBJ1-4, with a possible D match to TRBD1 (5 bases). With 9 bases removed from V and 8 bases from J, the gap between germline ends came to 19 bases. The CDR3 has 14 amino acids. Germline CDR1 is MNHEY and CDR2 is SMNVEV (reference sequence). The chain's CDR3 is CASGPRDGSEKLFF. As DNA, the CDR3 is TGTGCCAGTGGCCCCAGGGACGGCTCGGAAAAACTGTTTTTT.

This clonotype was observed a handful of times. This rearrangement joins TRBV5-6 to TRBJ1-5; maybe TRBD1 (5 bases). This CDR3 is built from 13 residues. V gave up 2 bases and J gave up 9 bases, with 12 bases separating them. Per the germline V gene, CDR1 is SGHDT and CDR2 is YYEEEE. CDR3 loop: CASSFRESGPQHF. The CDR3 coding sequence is TGTGCCAGCAGCTTCAGGGAAAGTGGGCCCCAGCATTTT.